Following are 7 T cell receptor beta chains from one sample sequenced in a study of blood T cell repertoires in COVID-19. Sequencing was performed with immunoSEQ multiplex PCR; in TCRdb, only in-frame clones are kept and a portion is missing. Of under 150,000 clones listed, around 83% are singletons. Input material: peripheral blood. The receptors come from a man aged 35 to 55 with acute or convalescent COVID-19.

The V gene is TRBV10-1, the J gene TRBJ2-7; 9 bases are a match to TRBD2. This CDR3 has 14 amino acids. The germline gives CDR1 WNHNN, CDR2 SYGVQD (reference sequence). Trimming at V came to 2 bases and at J to 3 bases, leaving 2 bases not matched to a gene. The CDR3: CASSESGGLYEQYF. In DNA form, the CDR3 reads TGCGCCAGCAGTGAGAGCGGGGGGCTCTACGAGCAGTACTTC.

The chain couples TRBV19 to TRBJ1-1; D is possibly TRBD1 (5 bases). V dropped 6 bases and J dropped 0 bases, with 17 bases sitting between them. Germline lookup yields CDR1 LNHDA and CDR2 SQIVND (reference sequence). The CDR3 length is 16 residues. The CDR3 spells CASSLQDAFMNTEAFF. As DNA, the CDR3 is TGTGCCAGTAGCTTACAGGACGCATTCATGAACACTGAAGCTTTCTTT.

The CDR3 sequence: CASSGGQGFYEQYF. The CDR3 DNA is TGTGCCAGCAGCGGGGGACAGGGGTTCTACGAGCAGTACTTC. The chain recombines TRBV9 with TRBJ2-7; TRBD1 matches 10 bases. Trimming took 3 bases from V and 3 from J; bases not matched to a gene: 3. The CDR3 contains 14 residues. The germline CDR1 and CDR2 sequences are SGDLS and YYNGEE.

The chain combines TRBV10-2 with TRBJ1-4, with TRBD1 matching 7 bases. Unmatched junction bases numbered 6, after V lost 6 bases and J lost 5 bases. Germline values: CDR1 WSHSY, CDR2 SAAADI. The CDR3 extends over 14 amino acids. The CDR3 nucleotides are TGCGCCAGCAGGGAGACAGGGAAAAATGAAAAACTGTTTTTT. Translation gives CASRETGKNEKLFF.

This clone was seen a few times. The gene calls are TRBV9 and TRBJ1-6, with 9 bases identical to TRBD1. CDR1 is SGDLS, CDR2 YYNGEE, per germline. The CDR3 contains 15 residues. Unmatched junction bases numbered 1, after V lost 0 bases and J lost 6 bases. CDR3 in amino acids: CASSVEQGANSPLHF. The CDR3 coding sequence is TGTGCCAGCAGCGTAGAACAGGGGGCTAATTCACCCCTCCACTTT.

Here the CDR3 DNA reads TGTGCCAGCACGGGGACAGCAAACACTGAAGCTTTCTTT. Its protein product is CASTGTANTEAFF. The V gene is TRBV3-1 (or the pseudogene TRBV3-2), the J gene TRBJ1-1; TRBD1 aligns across 7 bases. Looked up from germline, CDR1 is LGHDT and CDR2 is YNNKEL (reference sequence). The CDR3 length is 13 residues. The V segment lost 7 bases and the J segment 2 bases; nucleotides outside the gene matches: 4.

The rearrangement links TRBV5-8 to TRBJ2-6; no clear D gene. Deletions cut 7 bases from V and 0 bases from J, with 11 bases between. CDR1 SGHTS and CDR2 YDEGEE come from the germline V gene. The CDR3 totals 15 residues. The CDR3 here is CASPPSFSGANVLTF. The CDR3 DNA follows: TGTGCCAGCCCCCCGTCTTTCTCTGGGGCCAACGTCCTGACTTTC.